Listed here is a single TCR beta chain. This entry is derived from a study of blood T cell repertoires in COVID-19. Clones were read by immunoSEQ multiplex PCR, and TCRdb kept only the in-frame ones, dropping some. Here the sample spans approximately 10,000 clones, approximately 86% being singletons. CDR1 and CDR2 from the germline V gene are MDHEN and SYDVKM. Trimming cost V 4 bases and J 7 bases, with 13 bases left between them. The CDR3 sequence is 14 residues long. The sequenced sample was peripheral blood. J is TRBJ2-2 and V is TRBV28; TRBD1 is a possible D gene (6 bases). The receptor comes from a human donor with active COVID-19. The donor label of this sample is uncertain. CDR3 in DNA: TGTGCCAGCAGTTCAACAGGGATTCGCGGGGAGCTGTTTTTT. The encoded protein is CASSSTGIRGELFF.